What follows are 23 T cell receptor beta chains derived from one specimen sequenced in a study of blood T cell repertoires in COVID-19. The protocol was immunoSEQ multiplex PCR, while the TCRdb copy is restricted to in-frame clones and leaves out a portion. The sample records some 240,000 clones, roughly 88% being singletons. Sequencing input: peripheral blood. These receptors all come from a woman in her thirties or forties who had recovered from COVID-19.

The chain is built from TRBV15 and TRBJ2-7; 7 bases are shared with TRBD1. J lost 5 bases, V lost 3 bases, and 19 bases had no gene match. In germline, CDR1 is LNHNV, CDR2 YYDKDF (reference sequence). The CDR3 loop spans 18 amino acids. In DNA, the CDR3 is TGTGCCACCAGCAGGAACGAACTCCGACAGGGAGTTTTCGACGAGCAGTACTTC. Protein sequence: CATSRNELRQGVFDEQYF.

This clone was seen just once. The chain recombines TRBV6-6 with TRBJ1-6, with TRBD1 as a possible D gene (6 bases). The V end lost 7 bases, the J end lost 10 bases, and 17 bases lay between the germline ends. CDR1 is MNHNY, CDR2 SVGAGI, per germline (reference sequence). CDR3 length: 14 amino acids. The CDR3 DNA reads as TGTGCCAGCACAGATTCAGGGGACCGATCACCCCTCCACTTT. Its protein is CASTDSGDRSPLHF.

This sequence joins TRBV5-4 and TRBJ1-4; TRBD1 agrees at 8 bases. This CDR3 region has 14 residues. Germline values: CDR1 SGHNT, CDR2 YYREEE (reference sequence). Germline trimming cut 4 bases from V and 7 bases from J; bases unmatched to any gene: 6. CDR3: CASSPGGSVEKLFF. As DNA, the CDR3 is TGTGCCAGCAGCCCAGGGGGCTCAGTTGAAAAACTGTTTTTT.

The rearrangement joins TRBV7-6 to TRBJ2-7, with 7 bases aligning to TRBD1. Germline-derived CDR1 and CDR2 are SGHVS and FNYEAQ. V was clipped by 5 bases and J by 4 bases; unmatched bases: 11. The CDR3 covers 15 residues. The CDR3 reads CASSETGAPPYEQYF. DNA for the CDR3: TGTGCCAGCAGCGAAACAGGGGCACCCCCTTACGAGCAGTACTTC.

The chain combines TRBV6-5 with TRBJ2-7; TRBD2 aligns across 11 bases. With 7 bases clipped from V and 4 bases from J, the junction kept 9 bases outside the gene matches. The CDR3 is 15 amino acids. Germline V gene sequence: CDR1 MNHEY, CDR2 SVGAGI. CDR3 sequence: CASNNRWTSGYEQYF. The CDR3 region has the DNA TGTGCCAGCAATAACAGGTGGACTAGCGGGTACGAGCAGTACTTC.

This chain joins TRBV7-3 and TRBJ1-1; D might be TRBD1 (6 bases). Germline loops: CDR1 SGHTA, CDR2 FQGTGA. V lost 5 bases and J 5 bases, leaving 15 bases between the germline ends. The CDR3 consists of 14 residues. CDR3 region: CASSKQGDGTEAFF. The CDR3 nucleotides are TGTGCCAGCAGCAAACAGGGTGACGGGACTGAAGCTTTCTTT.

The genes are TRBV27 and TRBJ1-6, with TRBD1 identical over 7 bases. Trimming at V came to 6 bases and at J to 6 bases, leaving 8 bases not matched to a gene. CDR1 is MNHEY and CDR2 is SMNVEV in the germline V gene (reference sequence). The CDR3 spans 15 residues. This CDR3 is CASSRTGVGNSPLHF. In DNA form, the CDR3 reads TGTGCCAGCAGCCGCACAGGGGTGGGTAATTCACCCCTCCACTTT.

The chain links TRBV10-3 to TRBJ1-2; D is possibly TRBD1 (5 bases). V was cut by 7 bases and J by 5 bases, with 14 bases left in between. The germline V gene has CDR1 ENHRY and CDR2 SYGVKD. The CDR3 runs to 13 residues. The CDR3 spells CAINAGPDYGYTF. CDR3 nucleotide sequence: TGTGCCATCAACGCGGGGCCTGATTATGGCTACACCTTC.

The chain is built from TRBV30 and TRBJ2-7; 7 positions agree with TRBD2. Germline V gene lookup returns CDR1 GTSNPN and CDR2 SVGIG (reference sequence). This CDR3 comprises 14 residues. With V trimmed by 3 bases and J by 0 bases, 5 bases remained unmatched. The CDR3 is CAWRVGTNSYEQYF. CDR3 sequence (DNA): TGTGCCTGGAGGGTCGGGACTAACTCCTACGAGCAGTACTTC.

As for this clone: One end of the junction varies from germline; a read error may be responsible. The rearrangement joins TRBV7-7 to TRBJ2-1, with D maybe TRBD1 (7 bases). This CDR3 is built from 16 residues. Germline CDR1 SSHAT, CDR2 FNYEAQ (reference sequence). CDR3 loop: CASSLAEGAAYNEQFF. DNA of the CDR3: TGTGCTAGCAGCTTAGCGGAGGGGGCAGCCTACAATGAGCAGTTCTTC. The variable domain in full, with the rest retrieved from reference TRBV7-7 and TRBJ2-1, is GAGVSQSPRYKVTKRGQDVTLRCDPISSHATLYWYQQALGQGPEFLTYFNYEAQPDKSGLPSDRFSAERPEGSISTLTIQRTEQRDSAMYRCASSLAEGAAYNEQFFGPGTRLTVL.

This chain links TRBV20-1 with TRBJ2-5; D is possibly TRBD2 (5 bases). Trimming pared 4 bases from V and 7 bases from J, leaving 10 bases between. Germline CDR1 is DFQATT and CDR2 is SNEGSKA (reference sequence). The CDR3 extends over 11 amino acids. The CDR3 region has the DNA TGCAGTGCTATGCGAGAGGGGACCCAGTACTTC. It specifies CSAMREGTQYF.

Details on this clone: Other nucleotide sequences from this sample produce the same CDR3. V gene TRBV7-2 combines with J gene TRBJ2-1, with TRBD2 identical over 11 bases. The CDR3 consists of 15 residues. CDR1 and CDR2 from the germline V gene are SGHTA and FQGNSA. V lost 6 bases to trimming and J lost 4 bases; unmatched junction nucleotides: 5. CDR3 DNA: TGTGCCAGCAGTCTTCTAGCGGGGGGTTACAATGAGCAGTTCTTC. Protein product: CASSLLAGGYNEQFF.

V usage is TRBV18 and J usage is TRBJ2-2, with 7 positions matching TRBD2. Germline-derived CDR1 and CDR2 are KGHSH and LQKENI. Losses at the gene ends were 4 bases for V and 5 bases for J; bases not matched to a gene: 1. The CDR3 sequence is 13 residues long. The CDR3 is CASSRTRTGELFF. In DNA, the CDR3 is TGTGCCAGCTCACGGACTAGGACCGGGGAGCTGTTTTTT.

This clone came up once. Other DNA sequences within the sample encode an identical CDR3. The chain couples TRBV9 to TRBJ1-1; no clear D. Germline assignment: CDR1 SGDLS and CDR2 YYNGEE. This CDR3 has 13 amino acids. Trimming removed 2 bases at V and 0 bases at J, with 5 bases between. The CDR3: CASSVSLNTEAFF. The CDR3 region has the DNA TGTGCCAGCAGCGTCTCCCTGAACACTGAAGCTTTCTTT.

The V gene is TRBV14, the J gene TRBJ1-6; 11 bases match TRBD1. V was pared by 0 bases and J by 11 bases, with 6 bases of the junction left unmatched. From germline, CDR1 is SGHDN and CDR2 FVKESK. This CDR3 has 16 amino acids. The DNA for the CDR3 is TGTGCCAGCAGCCAAGATTGGGGACAGGGGGATGCACCCCTCCACTTT. As protein: CASSQDWGQGDAPLHF.

The J gene is TRBJ2-7, the V gene TRBV6-5; TRBD1 agrees at 7 bases. Germline V gene data show CDR1 as MNHEY and CDR2 as SVGAGI. V lost 8 bases, J lost 2 bases, and 12 bases stayed unmatched. The CDR3 spans 15 residues. The DNA of the CDR3 is TGTGCCAGCTGGGATGGGACAGCAAGAACCTACGAGCAGTACTTC. This gives the protein CASWDGTARTYEQYF.

J is TRBJ2-2 and V is TRBV18, with D perhaps matching TRBD2 (6 bases). The germline V gene has CDR1 KGHSH and CDR2 LQKENI. Trimming took 3 bases from V and 0 from J, leaving 11 bases between them. This CDR3 is built from 16 residues. CDR3 nucleotides: TGTGCCAGCTCACCCACGGGGGATACGAACACCGGGGAGCTGTTTTTT. This sequence encodes CASSPTGDTNTGELFF. The full variable domain, rest sourced from reference TRBV18 and TRBJ2-2, is NAGVMQNPRHLVRRRGQEARLRCSPMKGHSHVYWYRQLPEEGLKFMVYLQKENIIDESGMPKERFSAEFPKEGPSILRIQQVVRGDSAAYFCASSPTGDTNTGELFFGEGSRLTVL.

The chain combines TRBV5-4 with TRBJ2-2; perhaps TRBD2 as D (6 bases). The V end lost 3 bases, the J end lost 1 base, and 13 bases lay between the germline ends. This CDR3 contains 16 residues. Germline V gene sequence: CDR1 SGHNT, CDR2 YYREEE (reference sequence). CDR3 region: CASSSGVAVNTGELFF. CDR3 nucleotide sequence: TGTGCCAGCAGCTCCGGGGTAGCGGTGAACACCGGGGAGCTGTTTTTT.

V and J are TRBV11-3 and TRBJ2-7; a weak D match, TRBD1 (5 bases). Per germline, CDR1 SGHNT and CDR2 YENEEA. The V gene lost 1 base and the J gene lost 3 bases, with 13 bases spanning the gap. This CDR3 comprises 15 residues. The CDR3 loop reads CASSLVATASYEQYF. The CDR3 nucleotides read TGTGCCAGCAGCTTAGTCGCGACAGCAAGCTACGAGCAGTACTTC.

V and J are TRBV6-5 and TRBJ1-4; 9 nucleotides agree with TRBD1. The CDR3 totals 15 residues. CDR1 is MNHEY and CDR2 is SVGAGI in the germline V gene. The J segment lost 7 bases and the V segment lost 6 bases, leaving 9 bases of the junction unmatched. The CDR3 sequence is CASSDQGQGAEKLFF. The CDR3 DNA reads TGTGCCAGCAGCGACCAGGGACAGGGCGCTGAAAAACTGTTTTTT.

V usage is TRBV28 and J usage is TRBJ2-1; TRBD1 agrees at 8 bases. The CDR3 is made up of 13 amino acids. Trimming cost V 5 bases and J 7 bases; bases outside gene matches: 4. Germline lookup yields CDR1 MDHEN and CDR2 SYDVKM. As DNA, the CDR3 is TGTGCCAGCAGTCGAACAGGGGGAAATGAGCAGTTCTTC. Translation gives CASSRTGGNEQFF.

The V call is TRBV5-6, the J call TRBJ2-7; the match to TRBD1 covers 11 bases. V dropped 5 bases and J dropped 5; count of bases not matched to a gene: 9. This CDR3 comprises 15 residues. Germline V gene sequence: CDR1 SGHDT, CDR2 YYEEEE. The CDR3 sequence is CASSVPGQGDDEQYF. The CDR3 bases are TGTGCCAGCAGTGTACCGGGACAGGGGGACGACGAGCAGTACTTC.

V usage is TRBV6-2 or TRBV6-3 and J usage is TRBJ1-5; TRBD1 is a possible D gene (5 bases). This CDR3 has 16 amino acids. Germline V CDR1 and CDR2: MNHEY, SVGEGT. Trimming removed 6 bases from V and 4 bases from J, with 19 bases in between. The CDR3 region has the DNA TGTGCCAGCAGCCGCAGCATGGGGGGAGGAAATCAGCCCCAGCATTTT. Translating gives CASSRSMGGGNQPQHF.